The 14 T cell receptor beta chains reported below all come from one sample, sequenced in a study of monozygotic twins with inflammatory bowel disease (dated by TCRdb to about 2019). Libraries came from 5' RACE. This sample was sequenced with an Illumina HiSeq 2500. TCRdb reprocessed the raw reads; every CDR3 protein sequence is a single record, and DNA is not supplied. This sample's records show approximately 400,000 distinct CDR3 sequences. 2% to 2.5% of the sample comes from the top ten. The material sequenced was blood. The receptors originated from a human donor with ulcerative colitis or Crohn's disease, or a healthy co-twin of an affected twin (not recorded which).

The rearrangement uses TRBV19 and TRBJ2-1; TCRdb outputs TRBD1, but without DNA this stays unchecked. This CDR3 is built from 14 residues. Looked up from germline, CDR1 is LNHDA and CDR2 is SQIVND (reference sequence). The CDR3 reads CASSRDGLSNEQFF.

The rearrangement links TRBV30 to TRBJ1-1. CDR1 and CDR2 (germline): GTSNPN, SVGIG (reference sequence). There are 12 residues in the CDR3. CDR3 region: CAWSDLGTEAFF.

The rearrangement links TRBV20-1 to TRBJ2-7; TCRdb calls TRBD2, which cannot be checked without DNA. The CDR3 is 15 amino acids. The germline gives CDR1 DFQATT, CDR2 SNEGSKA (reference sequence). CDR3 loop: CSAAGTGAGGYEQYF.

The CDR3 is CASSSGTPFYNEQFF. V and J are TRBV12-3 or TRBV12-4 and TRBJ2-1; TCRdb designates TRBD2, a call that cannot be tested without DNA. The CDR3 spans 15 residues.

The gene calls are TRBV5-6 and TRBJ1-2. Germline V CDR1 and CDR2: SGHDT, YYEEEE. The CDR3 consists of 13 residues. CDR3 protein: CASRLGADYGYTF.

J is TRBJ2-1 and V is TRBV9; TCRdb's D call of TRBD2 is untestable without DNA. Germline V gene data show CDR1 as SGDLS and CDR2 as YYNGEE. The CDR3 has 15 residues. The CDR3 protein is CASSPRASGRDEQFF. The full variable domain, its missing parts supplied by reference TRBV9 and TRBJ2-1, is DSGVTQTPKHLITATGQRVTLRCSPRSGDLSVYWYQQSLDQGLQFLIQYYNGEERAKGNILERFSAQQFPDLHSELNLSSLELGDSALYFCASSPRASGRDEQFFGPGTRLTVL.

The rearrangement uses TRBV28 and TRBJ2-7; TCRdb calls TRBD1, which cannot be checked without DNA. CDR1 and CDR2 from the germline V gene are MDHEN and SYDVKM. CDR3 length: 16 amino acids. The CDR3 sequence is CASSFPRGRPTYEQYF.

This sequence joins TRBV14 and TRBJ2-5; no DNA is available, so the TRBD1 call from TCRdb remains unchecked. The CDR3 loop spans 15 amino acids. Germline V gives CDR1 SGHDN, CDR2 FVKESK. The CDR3 spells CASSQTRGQGETQYF.

The chain is built from TRBV30 and TRBJ2-3. This CDR3 comprises 12 residues. In germline, CDR1 is GTSNPN, CDR2 SVGIG (reference sequence). The CDR3 spells CAWSVNGDTQYF.

The chain employs TRBV7-2 and TRBJ2-3; the TCRdb call, TRBD2, lacks DNA for checking. CDR3 length: 15 residues. CDR1 and CDR2 (germline): SGHTA, FQGNSA. CDR3 loop: CASSFVSGGTDTQYF.

The V gene is TRBV6-1, the J gene TRBJ1-5; the TCRdb D gene call, TRBD1, has no DNA to confirm it. The germline V gene encodes CDR1 MNHNS and CDR2 SASEGT. The CDR3 extends over 15 amino acids. The CDR3 is CASSPGWGGNQPQHF.

The chain recombines TRBV5-1 with TRBJ2-1; TCRdb reports TRBD1, a call that lacks DNA to check it against. In germline, CDR1 is SGHRS, CDR2 YFSETQ. The CDR3 totals 17 residues. The CDR3 spells CASRIVLRGDSYNEQFF.

The rearrangement links TRBV4-2 to TRBJ1-1; TCRdb proposes TRBD1, but this gene call is untestable without DNA. The CDR3 has 18 amino acids. CDR1 is LGHNA, CDR2 YNFKEQ, per germline. CDR3 sequence reads: CASSQVIQGVTRNTEAFF.

The V gene is TRBV9, the J gene TRBJ2-1. CDR3 length: 13 residues. Germline V gives CDR1 SGDLS, CDR2 YYNGEE. CDR3 amino acids: CASSPRVDNEQFF.